The rows below give T cell receptor beta chains drawn from one sample of a study of blood T cell repertoires in COVID-19. Repertoires were generated with immunoSEQ multiplex PCR, while TCRdb's copy carries only in-frame clones and drops some. The sample shows under 55,000 clones, roughly 88% of them seen only once. What was sequenced was peripheral blood. Receptor source: a woman of 80 years or more with acute or convalescent COVID-19. CDR3s include the opening cysteine and the closing phenylalanine or tryptophan. D genes are given only for firm matches. A row's size may be missing; if present it is once, few, many or a size class.

V gene	J gene	clone size	D gene	CDR3 protein	CDR3 DNA
TRBV13	TRBJ2-2	once	NA	CASSFLRDTGELFF	TGTGCCAGCAGCTTCCTCAGGGACACCGGGGAGCTGTTTTTT
TRBV6-2/TRBV6-3	TRBJ1-4	NA	TRBD1	CASSGTGTGEEKLFF	TGTGCCAGCAGTGGAACCGGGACAGGGGAAGAAAAACTGTTTTTT
TRBV6-1	TRBJ2-1	NA	NA	CASSEWSNLLLYNEQFF	TGTGCCAGCAGTGAATGGTCGAACCTACTACTCTACAATGAGCAGTTCTTC
TRBV5-1	TRBJ1-1	NA	NA	CASSLFAGGTEAFF	TGCGCCAGCAGCTTGTTCGCGGGGGGCACTGAAGCTTTCTTT
TRBV28	TRBJ1-5	NA	NA	CASKWAPRNQPQHF	TGTGCCAGCAAATGGGCGCCACGCAATCAGCCCCAGCATTTT
TRBV5-4	TRBJ1-5	NA	NA	CASSLDRDQPQHF	TGTGCCAGCAGCTTGGACAGGGATCAGCCCCAGCATTTT
TRBV6-1	TRBJ1-5	NA	TRBD1	CASSETGQGTQPQHF	TGTGCCAGCAGTGAAACGGGACAGGGGACTCAGCCCCAGCATTTT
TRBV4-1	TRBJ1-5	few	NA	CASSQGHSSPQHF	TGCGCCAGCAGCCAGGGACACAGCTCGCCCCAGCATTTT
TRBV7-9	TRBJ1-4	once	TRBD1	CASSLIEGAGKLFF	TGTGCCAGCAGCTTAATAGAGGGGGCAGGAAAACTGTTTTTT
TRBV7-6	TRBJ2-2	NA	TRBD2	CASSLSFLAAGELFF	TGTGCCAGCAGCTTATCATTCCTAGCGGCCGGGGAGCTGTTTTTT
TRBV19	TRBJ1-5	NA	NA	CASQQGYSNQPQHF	TGTGCCAGCCAGCAGGGTTATAGCAATCAGCCCCAGCATTTT
TRBV7-9	TRBJ2-1	NA	TRBD2	CASSLGLAGVLEQFF	TGTGCCAGCAGCTTGGGACTAGCGGGAGTACTCGAGCAGTTCTTC
TRBV30	TRBJ1-6	once	NA	CAWSVQVDSPLHF	TGTGCCTGGAGTGTACAAGTGGATTCACCCCTCCACTTT
TRBV29-1	TRBJ1-1	NA	TRBD1	CSVVGQGGNTEAFF	TGCAGCGTCGTGGGACAGGGAGGGAACACTGAAGCTTTCTTT
TRBV7-2	TRBJ1-4	once	NA	CASSPARGEKLFF	TGTGCCAGCAGCCCTGCGAGGGGGGAAAAACTGTTTTTT
TRBV6-5	TRBJ2-7	NA	NA	CASSSRLLSYEQYF	TGTGCCAGCAGTTCCAGACTTCTTTCCTACGAGCAGTACTTC
TRBV28	TRBJ2-7	NA	TRBD1	CASSLTIPGTESTYEQYF	TGTGCCAGCAGTTTAACGATACCCGGGACAGAGAGTACCTACGAGCAGTACTTC
TRBV7-2	TRBJ1-1	few	TRBD1	CASSFRTGVAFF	TGTGCCAGCAGCTTCCGGACAGGCGTAGCTTTCTTT
TRBV27	TRBJ2-7	NA	NA	CASSSLGTGIYYEQYF	TGTGCCAGCAGTTCCCTGGGAACAGGGATATACTACGAGCAGTACTTC
TRBV4-2	TRBJ2-4	NA	NA	CASSQVRDFSAFQYF	TGTGCCAGCAGCCAAGTCAGGGACTTTTCGGCGTTTCAGTACTTC
TRBV10-3	TRBJ2-6	NA	NA	CAISAQGALTSGANVLTF	TGTGCCATCAGCGCTCAAGGGGCCCTAACCTCTGGGGCCAACGTCCTGACTTTC
TRBV5-6	TRBJ2-3	NA	NA	CASVIRGISGDTQYF	TGTGCCAGCGTAATTAGGGGAATTAGTGGAGATACGCAGTATTTT
TRBV3-1/TRBV3-2	TRBJ2-7	NA	NA	CASSQDPEAYEQYF	TGTGCCAGCAGCCAAGATCCCGAAGCTTACGAGCAGTACTTC
TRBV7-2	TRBJ2-7	NA	NA	CASSLTRESLSEQYF	TGTGCCAGCAGCTTAACCCGGGAGTCCCTTTCCGAGCAGTACTTC
TRBV5-1	TRBJ2-2	once	TRBD2	CASSSDGIAGSNTGELFF	TGCGCCAGCAGCTCCGATGGGATAGCGGGGTCGAACACCGGGGAGCTGTTTTTT
TRBV6-6	TRBJ1-2	NA	NA	CASSYSRDYGYTF	TGTGCCAGCAGTTACTCGAGGGATTATGGCTACACCTTC
TRBV11-2	TRBJ1-2	NA	TRBD1	CASSLKYRGRDGYTF	TGTGCCAGCAGTTTAAAATACAGGGGAAGGGATGGCTACACCTTC
TRBV15	TRBJ1-5	NA	NA	CATSWSENQPQHF	TGTGCCACCAGTTGGTCTGAGAATCAGCCCCAGCATTTT
TRBV5-4	TRBJ2-7	once	TRBD2	CASSISGSYEQYF	TGTGCCAGCAGCATTAGCGGGAGTTACGAGCAGTACTTC
TRBV19	TRBJ2-7	NA	NA	CASSTTGPRSPLSEQYF	TGTGCCAGTAGTACGACAGGCCCGAGATCCCCTCTTTCGGAGCAGTACTTC
TRBV11-2	TRBJ1-4	NA	TRBD1	CASSLGLTGATNEKLFF	TGTGCCAGCAGCTTAGGGCTAACAGGGGCAACTAATGAAAAACTGTTTTTT
TRBV9	TRBJ1-1	NA	TRBD1	CASSDRTGANTEAFF	TGTGCCAGCAGCGACCGGACAGGCGCAAACACTGAAGCTTTCTTT
TRBV7-8	TRBJ2-2	few	NA	CASSQLINTGELFF	TGTGCCAGCAGCCAACTAATTAACACCGGGGAGCTGTTTTTT
TRBV2	TRBJ1-5	NA	NA	CASRRVNQPQHF	TGTGCCAGTAGACGGGTCAATCAGCCCCAGCATTTT
TRBV5-1	TRBJ2-7	NA	TRBD1	CASSPGTGNLYEQYF	TGCGCCAGCAGCCCGGGGACAGGGAATCTCTACGAGCAGTACTTC
TRBV5-5	TRBJ2-5	NA	TRBD2	CASSGVAGVDETQYF	TGTGCCAGCAGCGGGGTAGCGGGAGTAGATGAGACCCAGTACTTC
TRBV10-2	TRBJ2-1	NA	TRBD2	CASRLTSAISYNEQFF	TGCGCCAGCAGGTTAACTAGCGCCATCTCCTACAATGAGCAGTTCTTC
TRBV3-1/TRBV3-2	TRBJ1-1	once	TRBD1	CASSVTGVNTEAFF	TGTGCCAGCAGCGTCACAGGGGTCAACACTGAAGCTTTCTTT
TRBV25-1	TRBJ2-7	once	NA	CASSELGGGDYEQYF	TGTGCCAGCAGTGAATTGGGTGGGGGCGACTACGAGCAGTACTTC
TRBV6-2/TRBV6-3	TRBJ2-7	NA	TRBD2	CASTYRLAGVSYEQYF	TGTGCCAGCACTTATCGCCTAGCGGGAGTGTCTTACGAGCAGTACTTC
TRBV5-4	TRBJ1-1	NA	NA	CASSVSSVLNTEAFF	TGTGCCAGCAGCGTATCTTCCGTATTGAACACTGAAGCTTTCTTT
TRBV6-4	TRBJ2-2	NA	TRBD2	CASSELAGVGTGELFF	TGTGCCAGCAGTGAACTAGCGGGAGTTGGGACCGGGGAGCTGTTTTTT
TRBV11-2	TRBJ2-7	NA	NA	CASSHPRSYPEGEQYF	TGTGCCAGCAGCCATCCCCGCAGCTACCCAGAGGGCGAGCAGTACTTC
TRBV6-5	TRBJ1-2	few	NA	CASRRDMNYGYTF	TGTGCCAGCAGGCGTGATATGAACTATGGCTACACCTTC
TRBV7-2	TRBJ1-6	NA	NA	CASSLQGHFNNSPLHF	TGTGCCAGCAGCTTACAGGGCCACTTTAATAATTCACCCCTCCACTTT
TRBV19	TRBJ1-2	NA	NA	CASSDTPNYGYTF	TGTGCCAGTAGCGATACACCAAACTATGGCTACACCTTC